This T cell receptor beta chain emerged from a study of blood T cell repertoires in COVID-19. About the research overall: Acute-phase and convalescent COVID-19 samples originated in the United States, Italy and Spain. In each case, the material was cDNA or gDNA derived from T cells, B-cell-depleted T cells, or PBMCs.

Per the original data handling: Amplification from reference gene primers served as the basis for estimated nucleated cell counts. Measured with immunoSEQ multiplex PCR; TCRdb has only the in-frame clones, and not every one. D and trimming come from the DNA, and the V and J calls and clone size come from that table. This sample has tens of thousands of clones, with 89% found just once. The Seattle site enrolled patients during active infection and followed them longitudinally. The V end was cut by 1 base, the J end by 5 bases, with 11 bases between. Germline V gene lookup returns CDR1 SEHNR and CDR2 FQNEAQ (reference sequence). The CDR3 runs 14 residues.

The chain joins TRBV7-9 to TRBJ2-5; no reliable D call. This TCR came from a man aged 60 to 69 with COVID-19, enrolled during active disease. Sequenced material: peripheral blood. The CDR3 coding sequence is TGTGCCAGCAGCTTAGAGGCTAGAATCGAGACCCAGTACTTC. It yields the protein CASSLEARIETQYF.